This TCR beta chain was captured in a study of shared clonotypes between healthy human individuals. Findings and limits, study-wide: Collection of samples was limited to blood; tissue repertoires likely differ. Across subsets, estimated richness was generally greater for naive than for memory populations.

Sequencing was performed with immunoSEQ multiplex PCR; in TCRdb, only in-frame clones are kept and a portion is missing. This table has approximately 350,000 clones, about 74% appearing once. To note about this clone: Antigen specificity is unknown.

V was clipped by 6 bases and J by 4 bases, with 7 bases between them. The CDR3 loop spans 11 amino acids. Per germline, CDR1 MNHEY and CDR2 SVGAGI. Sequencing was done on a sample of memory CD4+ T cells sorted from blood. Documented subset: CD45RA-negative fraction. The J gene is TRBJ2-7, the V gene TRBV6-5; D remains ambiguous. The receptor comes from a man aged 25 to 40 in good health. The CDR3 bases are TGTGCCAGCAGGGAGTTATACGAGCAGTACTTC. Amino acids: CASRELYEQYF.